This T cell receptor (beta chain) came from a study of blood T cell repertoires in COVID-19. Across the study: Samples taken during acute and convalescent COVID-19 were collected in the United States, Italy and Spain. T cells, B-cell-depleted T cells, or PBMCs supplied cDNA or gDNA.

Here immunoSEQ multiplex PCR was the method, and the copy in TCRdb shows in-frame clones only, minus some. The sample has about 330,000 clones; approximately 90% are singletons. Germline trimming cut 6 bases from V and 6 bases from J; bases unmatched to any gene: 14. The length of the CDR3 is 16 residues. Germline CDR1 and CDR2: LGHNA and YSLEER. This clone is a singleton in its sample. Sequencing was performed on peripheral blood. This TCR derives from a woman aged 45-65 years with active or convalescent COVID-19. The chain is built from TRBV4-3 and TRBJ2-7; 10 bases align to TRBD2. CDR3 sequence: CASSRLIAGGGFEQYF. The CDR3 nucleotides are TGCGCCAGCAGTCGATTGATAGCGGGAGGAGGTTTCGAGCAGTACTTC.